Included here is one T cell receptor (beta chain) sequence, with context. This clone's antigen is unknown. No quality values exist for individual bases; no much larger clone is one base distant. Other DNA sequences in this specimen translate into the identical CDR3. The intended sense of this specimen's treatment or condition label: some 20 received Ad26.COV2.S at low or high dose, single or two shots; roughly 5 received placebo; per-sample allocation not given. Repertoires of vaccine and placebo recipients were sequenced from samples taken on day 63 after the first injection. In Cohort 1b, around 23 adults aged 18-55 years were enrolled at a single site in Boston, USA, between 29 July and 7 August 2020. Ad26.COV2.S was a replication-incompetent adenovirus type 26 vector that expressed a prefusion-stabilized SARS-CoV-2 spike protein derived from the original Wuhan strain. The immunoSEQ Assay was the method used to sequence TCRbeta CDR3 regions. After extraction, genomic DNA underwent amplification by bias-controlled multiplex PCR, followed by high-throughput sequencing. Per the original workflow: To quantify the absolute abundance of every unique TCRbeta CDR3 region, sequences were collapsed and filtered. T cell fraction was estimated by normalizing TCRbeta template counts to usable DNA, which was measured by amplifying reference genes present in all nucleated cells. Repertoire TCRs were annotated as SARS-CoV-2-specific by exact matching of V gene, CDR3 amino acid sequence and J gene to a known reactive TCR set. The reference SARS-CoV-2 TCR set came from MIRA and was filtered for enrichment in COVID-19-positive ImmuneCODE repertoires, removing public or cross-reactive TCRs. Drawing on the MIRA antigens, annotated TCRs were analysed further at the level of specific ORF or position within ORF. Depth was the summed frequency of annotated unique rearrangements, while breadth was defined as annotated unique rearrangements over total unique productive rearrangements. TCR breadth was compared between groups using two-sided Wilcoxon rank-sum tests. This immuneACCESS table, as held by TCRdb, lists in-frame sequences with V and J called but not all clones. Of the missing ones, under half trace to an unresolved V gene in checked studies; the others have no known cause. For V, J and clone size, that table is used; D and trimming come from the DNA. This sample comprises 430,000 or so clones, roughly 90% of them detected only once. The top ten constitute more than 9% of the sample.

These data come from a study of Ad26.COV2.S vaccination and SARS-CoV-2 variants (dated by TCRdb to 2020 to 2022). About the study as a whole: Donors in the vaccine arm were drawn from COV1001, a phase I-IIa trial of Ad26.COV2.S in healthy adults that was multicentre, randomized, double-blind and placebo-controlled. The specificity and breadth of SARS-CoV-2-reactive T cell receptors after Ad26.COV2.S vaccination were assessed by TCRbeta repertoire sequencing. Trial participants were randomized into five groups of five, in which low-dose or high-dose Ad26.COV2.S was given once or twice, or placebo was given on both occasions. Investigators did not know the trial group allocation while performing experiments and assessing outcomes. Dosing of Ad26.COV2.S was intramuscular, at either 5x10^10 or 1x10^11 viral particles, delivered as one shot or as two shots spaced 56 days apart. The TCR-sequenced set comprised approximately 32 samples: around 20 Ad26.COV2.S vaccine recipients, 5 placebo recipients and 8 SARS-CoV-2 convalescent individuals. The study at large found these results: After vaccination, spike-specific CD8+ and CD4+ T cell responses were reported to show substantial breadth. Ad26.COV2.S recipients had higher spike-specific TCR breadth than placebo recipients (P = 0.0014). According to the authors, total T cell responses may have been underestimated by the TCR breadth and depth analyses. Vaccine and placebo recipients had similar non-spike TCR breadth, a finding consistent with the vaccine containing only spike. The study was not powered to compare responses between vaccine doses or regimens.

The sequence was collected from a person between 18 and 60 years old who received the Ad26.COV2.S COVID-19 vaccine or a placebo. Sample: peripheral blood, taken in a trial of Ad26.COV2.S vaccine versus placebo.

The nucleotides read TGTGCCAGTAGTATCGGCCAGGGAGTCTACGAGCAGTACTTC. It translates as CASSIGQGVYEQYF. This chain joins TRBV19 to TRBJ2-7; the D gene may be TRBD1 or TRBD2, since each aligns over 5 bases. Sequences LNHDA (CDR1) and SQIVND (CDR2) are obtained from the germline V gene (reference sequence). V is clipped by 3 bases and J by 3 bases, and the sequence between their germline boundaries is 12 bases long. The cysteine opens and the phenylalanine closes a CDR3 of 14 amino acids. Kept here is only the CDR3 DNA, which spans 42 bases and is read in frame from base 1.